These 3 T cell receptor beta chains came from one sample sequenced in a study of blood T cell repertoires in COVID-19. Clones were read by immunoSEQ multiplex PCR, and TCRdb kept only the in-frame ones, dropping some. Here the sample spans 300,000 to 350,000 clones, roughly 86% being singletons. The sequenced material came from PBMCs or T cells enriched from blood (not recorded which). The receptor source for this set is a woman aged 25-40 years who had been exposed to COVID-19.

The rearrangement joins TRBV28 to TRBJ2-5, with unresolved D. Germline V CDR1 and CDR2: MDHEN, SYDVKM. The CDR3 is made up of 13 amino acids. V lost 6 bases to trimming and J lost 3 bases, with 11 bases between them. For the CDR3, the DNA is TGTGCCAGCAGCCCCCGAGTAGAAGAGACCCAGTACTTC. This sequence encodes CASSPRVEETQYF.

This clone appeared once. The V and J genes are TRBV7-2 and TRBJ2-4; D might be TRBD2 (6 bases). The germline V gene encodes CDR1 SGHTA and CDR2 FQGNSA. Trimming pared 5 bases from V and 0 bases from J, leaving 8 bases between. This CDR3 is built from 14 residues. DNA for the CDR3: TGTGCCAGCAGCCCGGGACTAGCCAAAAACATTCAGTACTTC. This translates into CASSPGLAKNIQYF.

V and J are TRBV24-1 and TRBJ1-4, with TRBD1 matching over 9 bases. The germline V gene encodes CDR1 KGHDR and CDR2 SFDVKD. The CDR3 runs 15 residues. J gave up 7 bases and V 3 bases, and 5 bases lay outside the gene matches. The CDR3 DNA sequence: TGTGCCACCAGTGATCGGGACAGGGACGGTGAAAAACTGTTTTTT. This encodes CATSDRDRDGEKLFF.